Below are 16 T cell receptor beta chains sequenced from a single sample in a study of T cells after yellow fever vaccination. One entry per CDR3 protein, called by TCRdb with MiXCR from the 5' RACE reads. The repertoire consists of roughly 150,000 distinct CDR3 sequences, with 7.7% occurring once and the leading ten covering roughly 0.71%. The starting material was CD4+ T cells sorted from PBMCs, obtained 5 days after the yellow fever booster vaccination. These receptors all come from a man aged 30 to 45 who received the YFV17D yellow fever vaccine.

This clonotype was seen at least ten times. The rearrangement uses TRBV20-1 and TRBJ2-3; maybe TRBD2 (5 bases). Germline V CDR1 and CDR2: DFQATT, SNEGSKA (reference sequence). Trimming removed 5 bases from V and 1 base from J, with 10 bases in between. The CDR3 is 13 residues long. The CDR3 sequence is CSARTGGTDTQYF. The CDR3, as DNA: TGCAGTGCTCGGACTGGCGGCACAGATACGCAGTATTTT.

The genes are TRBV13 and TRBJ2-3; D gene unclear. Trimming took 3 bases from V and 4 from J, leaving 8 bases between them. Per germline, CDR1 PRHDT and CDR2 FYEKMQ (reference sequence). CDR3 length: 13 residues. CDR3 amino acids: CASSFRVADTQYF. The DNA of the CDR3 is TGTGCCAGCAGCTTTCGCGTCGCAGATACGCAGTATTTT. Supplemented by reference TRBV13 and TRBJ2-3, the full variable domain reads AAGVIQSPRHLIKEKRETATLKCYPIPRHDTVYWYQQGPGQDPQFLISFYEKMQSDKGSIPDRFSAQQFSDYHSELNMSSLELGDSALYFCASSFRVADTQYFGPGTRLTVL.

This clonotype has at least ten counts. The genes are TRBV29-1 and TRBJ2-3, with D possibly TRBD2 on 6 matching bases. V was clipped by 0 bases and J by 1 base, with 14 bases between them. The length of the CDR3 is 16 residues. The germline CDR1 and CDR2 sequences are SQVTM and ANQGSEA. This chain's CDR3 is CSVEDPRERGTDTQYF. In DNA, the CDR3 is TGCAGCGTTGAAGATCCCCGTGAGCGGGGCACAGATACGCAGTATTTT.

Turning to this clonotype: A much bigger clone sits one base away, suggesting this may be a read error. This chain uses TRBV7-8 with TRBJ2-2; 7 bases map to TRBD1. This CDR3 region has 14 residues. CDR1 and CDR2 (germline): SGHVS, FQNEAQ. The CDR3: CAGSRDRNTGELFF. CDR3 in DNA: TGTGCCGGCAGCCGGGACAGAAACACCGGGGAGCTGTTTTTT.

The chain joins TRBV20-1 to TRBJ2-5; TRBD2 is a possible D gene (7 bases). Germline CDR1 is DFQATT and CDR2 is SNEGSKA (reference sequence). The CDR3 runs to 15 residues. Trimming shortened V by 6 bases and J by 4 bases, and 21 bases separated the two germline ends. The chain's CDR3 is CSAPPAGEGRETQYF. In DNA form, the CDR3 reads TGCAGTGCCCCCCCGGCAGGGGAGGGGAGAGAGACCCAGTACTTC.

This clonotype was counted ten times or more. The chain combines TRBV7-8 with TRBJ2-5, with 7 bases identical to TRBD2. The germline V gene encodes CDR1 SGHVS and CDR2 FQNEAQ. J lost 4 bases, V lost 10 bases, and 9 bases had no gene match. This CDR3 contains 13 residues. CDR3 sequence reads: CATRRGGRETQYF. CDR3 bases: TGTGCCACCCGACGGGGAGGGCGAGAGACCCAGTACTTC.

The chain joins TRBV5-4 to TRBJ2-5; 11 positions match TRBD1. This CDR3 comprises 16 residues. With V trimmed by 1 base and J by 4 bases, 6 bases remained unmatched. CDR1 and CDR2 from the germline V gene are SGHNT and YYREEE (reference sequence). In nucleotides, the CDR3 is TGTGCCAGCAGCTTGTCCTGGACAGGGGGCGGAGAGACCCAGTACTTC. Translating gives CASSLSWTGGGETQYF.

In this sample, this clonotype turned up many times. This chain links TRBV7-9 with TRBJ2-3; 13 bases are shared with TRBD2. The J segment lost 14 bases and the V segment lost 10 bases, leaving 9 bases of the junction unmatched. The germline gives CDR1 SEHNR, CDR2 FQNEAQ (reference sequence). This CDR3 region has 12 residues. Here the CDR3 DNA reads TGTGCCACCGGGACTAGCGGGAACGCCCGGTATTTT. This translates into CATGTSGNARYF.

Many counts were recorded for this clonotype. The chain joins TRBV20-1 to TRBJ2-7, with 7 bases aligning to TRBD1. V lost 3 bases to trimming and J lost 3 bases; unmatched junction nucleotides: 8. This CDR3 comprises 14 residues. CDR1 and CDR2 (germline): DFQATT, SNEGSKA (reference sequence). CDR3 DNA: TGCAGTGCTAGGATACCAGGGGGTATCTACGAGCAGTACTTC. It codes for CSARIPGGIYEQYF.

This clonotype was seen ten or more times. The chain has TRBV7-2 and TRBJ2-1, with a possible D match to TRBD2 (6 bases). V gave up 4 bases and J gave up 3 bases, with 13 bases separating them. The CDR3 contains 15 residues. Germline V gene lookup returns CDR1 SGHTA and CDR2 FQGNSA. CDR3 amino acids: CASSSTGSGYNEQFF. The CDR3 bases are TGTGCCAGCAGCTCCACGGGTAGCGGCTACAATGAGCAGTTCTTC. Based on the CDR3 plus reference TRBV7-2 and TRBJ2-1, the full variable domain is GAGVSQSPSNKVTEKGKDVELRCDPISGHTALYWYRQSLGQGLEFLIYFQGNSAPDKSGLPSDRFSAERTGGSVSTLTIQRTQQEDSAVYLCASSSTGSGYNEQFFGPGTRLTVL.

As to this clonotype: A read error may be the cause here, since a much bigger clone is one base away. V is TRBV2 and J is TRBJ2-5; D assignment may be TRBD1 or TRBD2 (6 bases each). This CDR3 has 13 amino acids. Germline-derived CDR1 and CDR2 are SNHLY and FYNNEI. V was trimmed by 8 bases and J by 3 bases, leaving 13 bases between them. CDR3 DNA sequence: TGTGCCAGCTTGTACAGGGAGGAAGAGACCCAGTACTTC. Translated, it gives CASLYREEETQYF.

The chain links TRBV7-9 to TRBJ2-7; D possibly corresponds to TRBD2 (8 bases). The CDR3 runs 17 residues. CDR1 and CDR2 from the germline V gene are SEHNR and FQNEAQ (reference sequence). The V end lost 5 bases, the J end lost 4 bases, and 24 bases lay between the germline ends. The CDR3 here is CASSPPGGLEKEYEQYF. DNA of the CDR3: TGTGCCAGCAGCCCTCCAGGGGGACTAGAGAAGGAGTACGAGCAGTACTTC.

This clonotype was recorded a few times. The J gene is TRBJ2-1, the V gene TRBV27, with D possibly being TRBD2 (6 bases). CDR1 is MNHEY and CDR2 is SMNVEV in the germline V gene (reference sequence). V lost 8 bases, J lost 7 bases, and 18 bases lay in between. The CDR3 loop spans 14 amino acids. CDR3 bases: TGTGCCAGCCTTTCCCCAATAAGCGGGAATGAGCAGTTCTTC. Protein product: CASLSPISGNEQFF.

This clonotype was detected ten times or more. The V gene is TRBV6-5, the J gene TRBJ1-2; D is unclear. The CDR3 sequence is 13 residues long. Trimming removed 6 bases from V and 8 bases from J, with 16 bases in between. Germline V CDR1 and CDR2: MNHEY, SVGAGI. The CDR3, as DNA: TGTGCCAGCAGCCGCCGGGGTGGGCGAGGCTACACCTTC. Translation: CASSRRGGRGYTF.

Worth noting for this clonotype: A much larger clone differs from this one at a single base, so this may be a read error. The chain links TRBV27 to TRBJ2-5; the match to TRBD2 covers 11 bases. The junction had 13 bases not matched to a gene; V was cut back by 8 bases and J by 5 bases. The CDR3 consists of 16 residues. CDR1 is MNHEY, CDR2 SMNVEV, per germline (reference sequence). The CDR3 DNA reads as TGTGCCAGCCGCCTCCGTACTAGCGGGGGCCAGGAGACCCAGTACTTC. The encoded protein is CASRLRTSGGQETQYF.

In this sample, this clonotype turned up many times. The V and J genes are TRBV18 and TRBJ2-7; D possibly corresponds to TRBD2 (5 bases). Between the trimmed V and J ends, which lost 3 bases and 4 bases, there was a span of 16 bases. The CDR3 has 15 amino acids. Germline V gene sequence: CDR1 KGHSH, CDR2 LQKENI. DNA of the CDR3: TGTGCCAGCTCACCCCTCGGCGGGCTCAAGTACGAGCAGTACTTC. The encoded protein is CASSPLGGLKYEQYF.